This TCR beta chain originates from a study of ipilimumab plus nivolumab after autologous stem cell transplantation. The protocol was immunoSEQ multiplex PCR, while the TCRdb copy is restricted to in-frame clones and leaves out a portion. This table has over 10,000 clones, approximately 69% appearing once. A remark on this clone: At the DNA level, this CDR3 is encoded by other sequences in the same sample as well.

Germline assignment: CDR1 MGHRA and CDR2 YSYEKL. The CDR3 runs to 14 residues. This sequence joins TRBV4-1 and TRBJ2-5, with D perhaps given as TRBD1 or TRBD2 (6 bases each). The tail of the sequence fits TRBJ2-7 better, so the J call may be wrong. The sequence derives from a male donor with diffuse large B-cell lymphoma. Material: PBMCs, obtained in a trial of ipilimumab plus nivolumab as post-transplant consolidation. In DNA form, the CDR3 reads TGCGCCAGCAGCCAAGCGGGGGCGGCCTACGAGCAGTACTTC. As protein: CASSQAGAAYEQYF.